This T cell receptor beta chain appears in the sequencing data of a study of cytomegalovirus exposure and HLA in healthy donors. Turning to the study itself: Out of 150 million to 200 million T cells, an earlier analysis found over 100 million unique TCR beta sequences in total.

Of note for this clone: Its target is not known.

The PCR contained 60 Vbeta and 13 Jbeta primers. TCRdb keeps only in-frame clones here, not all; method: immunoSEQ multiplex PCR. The sample includes around 190,000 clones, 70% to 80% of them seen just once. General study points: Later analysis showed most CMV-associated TCR beta chains appearing HLA-restricted. Several of the most significant clusters appeared linked to common viral pathogens, based on a later analysis. Some V segments (TRBV6-2 and TRBV6-3 among them) were excluded as indistinguishable.

In germline, CDR1 is SGHRS, CDR2 YFSETQ. The CDR3 has 15 amino acids. V lost 3 bases, J lost 5 bases, and 9 bases stayed unmatched. Material for sequencing was PBMCs. The V call is TRBV5-1, the J call TRBJ2-3; TRBD1 matches at 7 bases. The sequence came from a man aged 30-40 years in good health and CMV-seronegative. The CDR3 bases are TGCGCCAGCAGCTCAGGGGGAGTAGCTCGAGATACGCAGTATTTT. It specifies CASSSGGVARDTQYF.